These T cell receptor beta chains were read from a single sample in a study of control samples from healthy donors and cancer patients. Assay: immunoSEQ multiplex PCR; the TCRdb copy retains only in-frame clones and omits some. The sample shows 110,000 or so clones, 75% to 90% of them seen only once. Sequenced: blood. The receptors shown here come from a woman aged 50 to 60 in good health. Each CDR3 is given with its conserved first and last residue. A D gene is named only where the DNA matches it firmly. The size of a clone is reported for some rows only, either as once, few or many, or as a class for expanded clones.

>TRBV19|.|.|TRBJ1-1
TGTGCCAGTAGTATAGTACGGCGGAACACTGAAGCTTTCTTT
CASSIVRRNTEAFF
>TRBV10-1|TRBD2|once|TRBJ2-5
TGCGCCAGCAGGGCACCGGGACTAGCGACGAAAGAGACCCAGTACTTC
CASRAPGLATKETQYF
>TRBV7-2|.|.|TRBJ1-1
TGTGCCAGCAGGAGGGACACTGAAGCTTTCTTT
CASRRDTEAFF
>TRBV6-1|.|.|TRBJ1-2
TGTGCCAGCAGTGAAGTTGTGGAAAGAGGCTACACCTTC
CASSEVVERGYTF
>TRBV12-3/TRBV12-4|TRBD2|.|TRBJ2-1
TGTGCCAGCAGTTTAGTCCCTCGGGAGGGCAAAATCTTC
CASSLVPREGKIF
>TRBV6-5|.|.|TRBJ1-2
TGTGCCACCGCCGACGGCGGGGGCGGGTATGGCTACACCTTC
CATADGGGGYGYTF
>TRBV3-1/TRBV3-2|.|.|TRBJ2-5
TGTGCCAGCAGCCAAGTTAGGTCTAGTTCGGAGACCCAGTACTTC
CASSQVRSSSETQYF
>TRBV18|TRBD2|.|TRBJ2-1
TGTGCCAGCTCACTGACCGGGACTAGCGGCTACAATGAGCAGTTCTTC
CASSLTGTSGYNEQFF
>TRBV7-8|.|.|TRBJ2-1
TGTGCCAGCAGCTTAGGGCAGTTCAATGAGCAGTTCTTC
CASSLGQFNEQFF
>TRBV11-2|TRBD1|.|TRBJ1-1
TGTGCCAGCAGCTTAGAGCAGGGGGTAATACCTGAAGCTTTCTTT
CASSLEQGVIPEAFF
>TRBV19|.|few|TRBJ1-4
TGTGCCAGTAGTATCTTACCTACAGGATATAATGAAAAACTGTTTTTT
CASSILPTGYNEKLFF
>TRBV7-2|TRBD2|.|TRBJ2-3
TGTGCCAGCAGCTTAGGGTCTAGCGGGGGGAGTTCGCAGTATTTT
CASSLGSSGGSSQYF
>TRBV20-1|.|.|TRBJ2-2
TGCAGTGCTAGTCAGGTCGGGATCGCCGGGGAGCTGTTTTTT
CSASQVGIAGELFF
>TRBV20-1|.|.|TRBJ1-2
TGCAGTGCCCGGACTGATTATGGCTACACCTTC
CSARTDYGYTF
>TRBV30|.|once|TRBJ1-3
TGTGCCTGGAGCGATCGGGTGTTCTCTGGAAACACCATATATTTT
CAWSDRVFSGNTIYF
>TRBV19|TRBD1|once|TRBJ2-6
TGTGCCAGTAGGACAGGGTCTGCTGGGGCCAACGTCCTGACTTTC
CASRTGSAGANVLTF
>TRBV5-1|.|.|TRBJ1-4
TGCGCCAGCAGCTTGGCGCCCTTATTTGTCGAGGTGGCTAATGAAAAACTGTTTTTT
CASSLAPLFVEVANEKLFF
>TRBV13|.|once|TRBJ2-1
TGTGCCAGCAGTGGCGGGACGGACAATGAGCAGTTCTTC
CASSGGTDNEQFF
>TRBV7-9|TRBD2|.|TRBJ2-5
TGTGCCAGCAGAGGGGGCACTAGCGGGCCTATTGGGACCCAGTACTTC
CASRGGTSGPIGTQYF
>TRBV3-1/TRBV3-2|TRBD1|.|TRBJ2-6
TGTGCCAGCAGCCGGGGGGCCGGGACAGGGAAAAGGGCTGGGGCCAACGTCCTGACTTTC
CASSRGAGTGKRAGANVLTF
>TRBV6-6|.|.|TRBJ2-1
TGTGCCAGCAGTTACACTAGCAGTGACAATGAGCAGTTCTTC
CASSYTSSDNEQFF
>TRBV7-2|.|.|TRBJ2-3
TGTGCCAGCAGCTTAAGACGGACGTTGGCAGATACGCAGTATTTT
CASSLRRTLADTQYF
>TRBV5-8|.|few|TRBJ2-1
TGTGCCAGCAGCCGGGACTTCGAGCAGTTCTTC
CASSRDFEQFF
>TRBV14|.|.|TRBJ2-4
TGTGCCAGCAGCCGAGAAGTTGGGGGGGCCAAAAACATTCAGTACTTC
CASSREVGGAKNIQYF
>TRBV18|TRBD1|.|TRBJ1-5
TGTGCCAGCTCAGGAGGGGGCCATCAGCCCCAGCATTTT
CASSGGGHQPQHF
>TRBV7-9|.|few|TRBJ2-3
TGTGCCAGCATCCTACCACCAGATACGCAGTATTTT
CASILPPDTQYF
>TRBV14|.|few|TRBJ2-5
TGTGCCAGCAGCCGGAGGGCAGGAATGGGAGAGACCCAGTACTTC
CASSRRAGMGETQYF
>TRBV14|TRBD2|few|TRBJ2-1
TGTGCCAGCACTAATGGGGGAGGGAGCTACAATGAGCAGTTCTTC
CASTNGGGSYNEQFF
>TRBV7-9|.|.|TRBJ2-1
TGTGCCAGCAGTTTTAACCTCGGAGGTGAGCAGTTCTTC
CASSFNLGGEQFF
>TRBV7-6|TRBD1|.|TRBJ2-3
TGTGCCAGCAGCCCCCATCCCGGGACAGGGACAGATACGCAGTATTTT
CASSPHPGTGTDTQYF
>TRBV29-1|.|.|TRBJ2-4
TGCAGCGTTGTATTCCAAAACATTCAGTACTTC
CSVVFQNIQYF
>TRBV2|.|.|TRBJ2-7
TGTGCCAGCAGTGAAGTAGGCTACGAGCAGTACTTC
CASSEVGYEQYF
>TRBV2|.|.|TRBJ1-6
TGTGCCAGACTAAGGGGCGCACCCCTCCACTTT
CARLRGAPLHF
>TRBV4-3|.|once|TRBJ1-2
TGCGCCAGCAGCCAAGAAATAGGGGTTGACTATGGCTACACCTTC
CASSQEIGVDYGYTF
>TRBV6-5|.|.|TRBJ1-5
TGTGCCAGCAGTTACTCTAGACACAGCAATCAGCCCCAGCATTTT
CASSYSRHSNQPQHF
>TRBV24-1|.|.|TRBJ2-1
TGTGCCACCAGTGATATCGGACAGGAGCAGTTCTTC
CATSDIGQEQFF
>TRBV5-1|TRBD1|.|TRBJ1-4
TGCGCCAGCAGGAGTTTGTCGACAGGGGCCCTGTTTTTT
CASRSLSTGALFF
>TRBV28|.|.|TRBJ1-6
TGTGCCAGCAGTGGACAGCCTTATAATTCACCCCTCCACTTT
CASSGQPYNSPLHF
>TRBV5-8|.|.|TRBJ2-5
TGTGCCAGCAGCTTGGAAGGGGGGCGAACCCAGTACTTC
CASSLEGGRTQYF